This T cell receptor (beta chain) was sequenced during a study of blood T cell repertoires in COVID-19. TCRdb's copy holds only in-frame clones and misses some; the assay was immunoSEQ multiplex PCR. The repertoire holds about 190,000 clones, with 75% to 85% as singletons. V was pared by 3 bases and J by 7 bases, with 16 bases of the junction left unmatched. Germline V gene data show CDR1 as MDHEN and CDR2 as SYDVKM. The CDR3 length is 18 residues. The clonotype comes from a man between 60 and 75 years old with acute or convalescent COVID-19. The chain joins TRBV28 to TRBJ1-5; TRBD1 agrees at 9 bases. Sequencing used peripheral blood. Here the CDR3 reads CASSLGGQGETLRQPQHF. For the CDR3, the DNA is TGTGCCAGCAGTTTGGGGGGACAGGGTGAGACTCTCCGGCAGCCCCAGCATTTT. The full variable domain, rest sourced from reference TRBV28 and TRBJ1-5, is DVKVTQSSRYLVKRTGEKVFLECVQDMDHENMFWYRQDPGLGLRLIYFSYDVKMKEKGDIPEGYSVSREKKERFSLILESASTNQTSMYLCASSLGGQGETLRQPQHFGDGTRLSIL.